Sequencing of this TCR beta chain was carried out in a study of PD-1 blockade in mismatch repair-deficient tumors. Study observations and caveats: Tumor-resident clones, often absent from pretreatment blood, expanded after pembrolizumab and then contracted.

Worth noting for this clone: Its specificity is unknown.

TCRdb keeps only in-frame clones here, not all; method: immunoSEQ multiplex PCR. The data show approximately 100,000 clones, about four fifths seen once. V lost 5 bases, J lost 2 bases, and 6 bases stayed unmatched. This CDR3 is built from 15 residues. From germline, CDR1 is SEHNR and CDR2 FQNEAQ (reference sequence). Every patient had mismatch repair deficiency by PCR or immunohistochemistry. The TCR-sequenced patients were a few responders to pembrolizumab. This sequence was found in an adult with mismatch repair-deficient cancer. J is TRBJ2-3 and V is TRBV7-9; 8 bases are shared with TRBD2. The specimen comprised peripheral blood, sampled approximately 35 weeks after starting pembrolizumab. The CDR3 sequence: CASSQRELFTDTQYF. The CDR3 DNA follows: TGTGCCAGCAGCCAGCGGGAGCTCTTCACAGATACGCAGTATTTT.